This T cell receptor beta chain was profiled in a study of technical replicates of blood from a few donors. V lost 0 bases and J lost 5, with 16 bases in between. CDR3 length equals 16 residues. Germline-derived CDR1 and CDR2 are SGHRS and YFSETQ. The assay was immunoSEQ multiplex PCR, and TCRdb's table has in-frame clones only and misses some. The table includes more than 65,000 clones, roughly nine tenths detected once. The chain is built from TRBV5-1 and TRBJ2-3; possibly TRBD2 for D (5 bases). The source of this sequence is a human donor in good health. The material sequenced was T cells isolated from PBMCs. The CDR3 region is CASSLAGTLSGDTQYF. The CDR3 coding sequence is TGCGCCAGCAGCTTGGCGGGAACCCTATCAGGAGATACGCAGTATTTT.